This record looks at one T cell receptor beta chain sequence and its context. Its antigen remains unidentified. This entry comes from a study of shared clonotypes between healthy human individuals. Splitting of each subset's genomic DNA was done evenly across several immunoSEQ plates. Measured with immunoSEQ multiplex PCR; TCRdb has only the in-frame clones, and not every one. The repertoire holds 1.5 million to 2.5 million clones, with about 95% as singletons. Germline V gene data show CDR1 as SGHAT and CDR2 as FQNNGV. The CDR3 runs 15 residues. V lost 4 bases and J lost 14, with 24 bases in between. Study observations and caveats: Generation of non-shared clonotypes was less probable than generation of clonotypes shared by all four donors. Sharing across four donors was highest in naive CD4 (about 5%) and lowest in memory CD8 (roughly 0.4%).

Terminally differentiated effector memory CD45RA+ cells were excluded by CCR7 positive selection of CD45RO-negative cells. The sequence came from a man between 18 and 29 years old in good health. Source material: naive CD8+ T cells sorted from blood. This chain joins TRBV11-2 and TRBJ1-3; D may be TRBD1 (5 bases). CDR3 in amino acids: CASSSTGTLTESVYF. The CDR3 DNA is TGTGCCAGCAGCTCTACCGGGACCCTCACAGAGAGTGTATATTTT.